Listed here are 25 T cell receptor beta chains from one sample, sequenced in a study of monozygotic twins with cystic fibrosis. The repertoire was sequenced with immunoSEQ multiplex PCR; TCRdb's copy has only in-frame clones and lacks some. The table has 34,000 or so clones, roughly 90% seen once. Sample: blood. The receptors stem from a girl aged 2 to 9 with cystic fibrosis.

The rearrangement links TRBV15 to TRBJ1-3; D gene unclear. Deletions cut 4 bases from V and 0 bases from J, with 7 bases between. CDR1 is LNHNV and CDR2 is YYDKDF in the germline V gene (reference sequence). CDR3 length: 14 residues. CDR3 coding DNA: TGTGCCACCAGCACAGAGATCTCTGGAAACACCATATATTTT. Encoded protein: CATSTEISGNTIYF.

The V gene is TRBV7-9, the J gene TRBJ1-2, with unresolved D. Per the germline V gene, CDR1 is SEHNR and CDR2 is FQNEAQ (reference sequence). The CDR3 consists of 10 residues. CDR3 in DNA: TGTGTTGGGGTAGGAAACGGCTACACCTTC. Amino acid sequence: CVGVGNGYTF.

This chain links TRBV5-1 with TRBJ2-5, with 8 positions matching TRBD2. The V gene end was trimmed by 0 bases and the J gene end by 5 bases; junction bases not matched to a gene: 6. CDR3 length equals 15 residues. CDR1 and CDR2 from the germline V gene are SGHRS and YFSETQ. CDR3: CASSLVNSGTETQYF. As DNA, the CDR3 is TGCGCCAGCAGCTTGGTTAATAGCGGGACTGAGACCCAGTACTTC.

The chain couples TRBV19 to TRBJ1-4; 7 nucleotides align to TRBD1. The germline V gene encodes CDR1 LNHDA and CDR2 SQIVND (reference sequence). This CDR3 comprises 15 residues. V gave up 5 bases and J gave up 6 bases; unmatched junction bases: 9. The CDR3 reads CASSERQGGDEKLFF. The CDR3, as DNA: TGTGCCAGTAGTGAGAGACAGGGAGGGGATGAAAAACTGTTTTTT.

This chain uses TRBV2 with TRBJ2-7; 11 bases align to TRBD1. Trimming at V came to 6 bases and at J to 7 bases, leaving 11 bases not matched to a gene. The germline V gene encodes CDR1 SNHLY and CDR2 FYNNEI. The CDR3 totals 15 residues. CDR3 coding DNA: TGTGCCAGCAGCCGTGGACAGGGGGCGTTTGGTGAGCAGTACTTC. Amino acids: CASSRGQGAFGEQYF.

The rearrangement joins TRBV27 to TRBJ1-4, with TRBD1 as a possible D gene (6 bases). The germline CDR1 and CDR2 sequences are MNHEY and SMNVEV (reference sequence). The CDR3 contains 13 residues. The V end lost 8 bases, the J end lost 8 bases, and 15 bases lay between the germline ends. The chain's CDR3 is CASAGDGREKLFF. Here the CDR3 DNA reads TGTGCCAGCGCAGGGGATGGTAGGGAAAAACTGTTTTTT. Based on the CDR3 plus reference TRBV27 and TRBJ1-4, the full variable domain is EAQVTQNPRYLITVTGKKLTVTCSQNMNHEYMSWYRQDPGLGLRQIYYSMNVEVTDKGDVPEGYKVSRKEKRNFPLILESPSPNQTSLYFCASAGDGREKLFFGSGTQLSVL.

The chain carries TRBV27 and TRBJ1-5; the D gene is possibly TRBD1 (6 bases). V was cut by 8 bases and J by 11 bases, with 16 bases left in between. The V gene's germline CDR1 is MNHEY and CDR2 SMNVEV (reference sequence). CDR3 length equals 12 residues. The CDR3 sequence is CASGEIRTAQHF. The CDR3 DNA reads as TGTGCCAGCGGGGAGATCCGGACAGCCCAGCATTTT.

The chain employs TRBV19 and TRBJ1-5; possible D gene TRBD1, 5 bases. Germline V lookup: CDR1 LNHDA, CDR2 SQIVND (reference sequence). With 0 bases removed from V and 2 bases from J, the gap between germline ends came to 14 bases. This CDR3 contains 17 residues. CDR3 in amino acids: CASSIEMGRGGNQPQHF. CDR3 bases: TGTGCCAGTAGTATAGAAATGGGGAGGGGTGGCAATCAGCCCCAGCATTTT.

This chain joins TRBV6-5 and TRBJ2-1; the match to TRBD2 covers 8 bases. The CDR3 sequence is 14 residues long. Germline-derived CDR1 and CDR2 are MNHEY and SVGAGI. The V and J ends lost 0 bases and 9 bases, in that order; junction bases with no gene match: 4. The CDR3, as DNA: TGTGCCAGCAGTTACTCATTAAGCGGGGGTGAGCAGTTCTTC. Protein product: CASSYSLSGGEQFF.

In this sample, this clone turned up once. V is TRBV30 and J is TRBJ2-1, with 7 positions matching TRBD1. This CDR3 spans 13 amino acids. Germline lookup yields CDR1 GTSNPN and CDR2 SVGIG (reference sequence). The CDR3 region is CALSGTAYNEQFF. CDR3 nucleotides: TGTGCTTTATCCGGGACAGCCTACAATGAGCAGTTCTTC.

The count of this clone is one. The chain combines TRBV5-6 with TRBJ1-1, with TRBD1 as a possible D gene (5 bases). V lost 2 bases to trimming and J lost 7 bases, with 15 bases between them. Per the germline V gene, CDR1 is SGHDT and CDR2 is YYEEEE. This CDR3 is built from 14 residues. The CDR3 protein is CASSFVGARYEAFF. The CDR3 region has the DNA TGTGCCAGCAGCTTTGTAGGGGCGAGATATGAAGCTTTCTTT.

This clone was recorded once. V is TRBV5-4 and J is TRBJ2-1; 13 bases are shared with TRBD2. V shed 0 bases and J 5 bases; nucleotides not matched to a gene: 2. CDR3 length: 16 residues. Germline assignment: CDR1 SGHNT and CDR2 YYREEE (reference sequence). CDR3 coding DNA: TGTGCCAGCAGCTTGGGACTAGCGGGGGGACACAATGAGCAGTTCTTC. Translated: CASSLGLAGGHNEQFF. The whole variable domain, remainder taken from reference TRBV5-4 and TRBJ2-1, is ETGVTQSPTHLIKTRGQQVTLRCSSQSGHNTVSWYQQALGQGPQFIFQYYREEENGRGNFPPRFSGLQFPNYSSELNVNALELDDSALYLCASSLGLAGGHNEQFFGPGTRLTVL.

The CDR3 loop is CASSTDRASNQPQHF. The CDR3 DNA reads TGTGCCAGCAGCACCGACAGGGCTAGCAATCAGCCCCAGCATTTT. The rearrangement links TRBV28 to TRBJ1-5, with 7 bases aligning to TRBD1. The V gene end was trimmed by 6 bases and the J gene end by 0 bases; junction bases not matched to a gene: 5. From germline, CDR1 is MDHEN and CDR2 SYDVKM. The CDR3 loop spans 15 amino acids. The variable domain in full, completed from reference TRBV28 and TRBJ1-5, reads DVKVTQSSRYLVKRTGEKVFLECVQDMDHENMFWYRQDPGLGLRLIYFSYDVKMKEKGDIPEGYSVSREKKERFSLILESASTNQTSMYLCASSTDRASNQPQHFGDGTRLSIL.

CDR3 in amino acids: CASSLGTVSGNTIYF. The CDR3 DNA reads as TGTGCCAGCAGCTTAGGGACCGTTTCTGGAAACACCATATATTTT. The chain combines TRBV7-2 with TRBJ1-3, with D hard to call. V gave up 1 base and J gave up 1 base, with 8 bases separating them. The CDR3 has 15 amino acids. Germline loops: CDR1 SGHTA, CDR2 FQGNSA. Together with reference TRBV7-2 and TRBJ1-3, the CDR3 gives the full variable domain: GAGVSQSPSNKVTEKGKDVELRCDPISGHTALYWYRQSLGQGLEFLIYFQGNSAPDKSGLPSDRFSAERTGGSVSTLTIQRTQQEDSAVYLCASSLGTVSGNTIYFGEGSWLTVV.

V usage is TRBV7-6 and J usage is TRBJ1-3; tentatively, D is TRBD1 (5 bases). V lost 5 bases and J lost 3, with 14 bases in between. The CDR3 spans 15 residues. Germline V gene sequence: CDR1 SGHVS, CDR2 FNYEAQ. The CDR3 spells CASSLSWGIGNTIYF. For the CDR3, the DNA is TGTGCCAGCAGCCTAAGTTGGGGCATTGGAAACACCATATATTTT.

CDR3 amino acids: CASSLTGLAGGHTGELFF. CDR3 DNA: TGTGCCAGCAGCTTAACGGGACTAGCGGGAGGGCACACCGGGGAGCTGTTTTTT. The V and J genes are TRBV5-4 and TRBJ2-2; 16 positions match TRBD2. CDR1 is SGHNT and CDR2 is YYREEE in the germline V gene (reference sequence). Losses at the gene ends were 2 bases for V and 3 bases for J; bases not matched to a gene: 4. There are 18 residues in the CDR3.

This clone has only a few counts. The chain carries TRBV7-2 and TRBJ1-1, with D unclear. V was clipped by 5 bases and J by 4 bases, with 8 bases between them. Germline V gene sequence: CDR1 SGHTA, CDR2 FQGNSA. This CDR3 contains 12 residues. The CDR3: CASSPTSTEAFF. Written as DNA, the CDR3 is TGTGCCAGCAGCCCAACGAGCACTGAAGCTTTCTTT.

The genes are TRBV7-6 and TRBJ2-1; 7 nucleotides line up with TRBD2. This CDR3 region has 12 residues. The V gene end was trimmed by 4 bases and the J gene end by 8 bases; junction bases not matched to a gene: 2. CDR1 and CDR2 (germline): SGHVS, FNYEAQ. The CDR3 loop is CASSSREDEQFF. The CDR3 DNA is TGTGCCAGCAGCTCCCGGGAGGATGAGCAGTTCTTC.

This clone is a singleton in its sample. The gene calls are TRBV2 and TRBJ1-4; D gene ambiguous. This CDR3 is built from 14 residues. With 1 base removed from V and 5 bases from J, the gap between germline ends came to 8 bases. Germline CDR1 and CDR2: SNHLY and FYNNEI. The CDR3 DNA follows: TGTGCCAGCAGTGAAGACAGAGCGAATGAAAAACTGTTTTTT. It encodes CASSEDRANEKLFF.

The chain employs TRBV4-1 and TRBJ2-1; D gene ambiguous. The germline V and J ends were trimmed by 1 base and 0 bases, with 7 bases remaining between them. The CDR3 consists of 15 residues. Germline V gene lookup returns CDR1 MGHRA and CDR2 YSYEKL. CDR3 coding DNA: TGCGCCAGCAGCCAAGGCAGGAGCTCCTACAATGAGCAGTTCTTC. This sequence encodes CASSQGRSSYNEQFF.

This sequence joins TRBV20-1 and TRBJ1-2; D gene uncertain. V shed 5 bases and J shed 4 bases, with 5 bases lying between them. Per the germline V gene, CDR1 is DFQATT and CDR2 is SNEGSKA (reference sequence). This CDR3 region has 10 residues. Here the CDR3 reads CSAFGYGYTF. CDR3 coding DNA: TGCAGTGCTTTTGGCTATGGCTACACCTTC.

This clone has a single count. The chain has TRBV20-1 and TRBJ2-5, with D hard to call. The CDR3 length is 11 residues. CDR1 is DFQATT and CDR2 is SNEGSKA in the germline V gene (reference sequence). Deletions cut 5 bases from V and 0 bases from J, with 4 bases between. The CDR3: CSARYQETQYF. In DNA form, the CDR3 reads TGCAGTGCTCGATACCAAGAGACCCAGTACTTC.

The chain links TRBV5-8 to TRBJ1-2, with D possibly TRBD1 on 6 matching bases. The germline gives CDR1 SGHTS, CDR2 YDEGEE. The CDR3 is 20 residues long. Between the trimmed V and J ends, which lost 3 bases and 4 bases, there was a span of 31 bases. Written as DNA, the CDR3 is TGTGCCAGCAGCTATGTCTCGGAAATCAGGGGCTCCCGAGCGGGCTATGGCTACACCTTC. This translates into CASSYVSEIRGSRAGYGYTF.

The chain combines TRBV2 with TRBJ2-5, with 10 bases lining up with TRBD2. V shed 7 bases, J shed 2 bases, and the junction held 10 bases outside the gene matches. Germline values: CDR1 SNHLY, CDR2 FYNNEI. The CDR3 loop spans 16 amino acids. The chain's CDR3 is CASTSGLAGVQETQYF. The CDR3 DNA reads as TGTGCCAGCACTTCAGGGCTAGCGGGGGTACAAGAGACCCAGTACTTC.

The V gene is TRBV5-1, the J gene TRBJ1-1; no clear D. This CDR3 comprises 15 residues. The V and J ends lost 5 bases and 3 bases respectively, with 17 bases between them. Germline CDR1 SGHRS, CDR2 YFSETQ. The CDR3 nucleotides read TGCGCCAGCAGTCCGTATAGCGCTTCGGACACTGAAGCTTTCTTT. Translation gives CASSPYSASDTEAFF.